This TCR beta chain appears in the sequencing data of a study of a mutant IDH1 vaccine in newly diagnosed glioma. Clones were read by immunoSEQ multiplex PCR, and TCRdb kept only the in-frame ones, dropping some. The sample shows roughly 86,000 clones, about nine tenths of them seen only once. The time point is: week 47, end of study. The vaccine gave 300 ug of a 20-mer mutant IDH1 peptide subcutaneously per dose. New WHO grade 3 or 4 astrocytomas that were IDH1-mutant and ATRX-lost had been found in donors. Comment on this clone: No antigen is known for it.

Sequenced here: PBMCs, sampled from a glioma patient whose treatment included an IDH1 peptide vaccine. The sequence derives from a woman aged 45-60 years with glioma.

The CDR3 spells CASSHSGLRYEQYF. In DNA form, the CDR3 reads TGCGCCAGCAGCCATTCGGGACTGCGCTACGAGCAGTACTTC. The rearrangement uses TRBV4-1 and TRBJ2-7, with a weak D call TRBD2 (6 bases). V lost 3 bases and J lost 3, with 12 bases in between. CDR1 MGHRA and CDR2 YSYEKL come from the germline V gene. The length of the CDR3 is 14 residues.